The 5 T cell receptor beta chains given below trace back to one sample, sequenced in a study of cytomegalovirus exposure and HLA in healthy donors. PCR amplification relied on 60 Vbeta primers (plus 13 Jbeta primers). Only in-frame clones appear in the TCRdb table, and some are missing; sequencing was by immunoSEQ multiplex PCR. The table has around 160,000 clones, 68% seen once. Sequencing was carried out using PBMCs. The receptors were sampled from a woman aged 40 to 50 in good health and CMV-seropositive.

This clone has more than one count but fewer than ten. CDR3 sequence (DNA): TGTGCCAGCGTCCTTGATACAGGGTGGACAGAGACCCAGTACTTC. Protein sequence: CASVLDTGWTETQYF. This rearrangement joins TRBV6-1 to TRBJ2-5, with a possible D match to TRBD1 (6 bases). The V and J ends lost 8 bases and 4 bases respectively, with 20 bases between them. Germline CDR1 reads MNHNS; CDR2 reads SASEGT. This CDR3 comprises 15 residues.

A few counts support this clone. J is TRBJ2-7 and V is TRBV6-5; D remains ambiguous. The CDR3 consists of 13 residues. Trimming pared 5 bases from V and 0 bases from J, leaving 8 bases between. From germline, CDR1 is MNHEY and CDR2 SVGAGI. CDR3 sequence reads: CASSRYSSYEQYF. The DNA of the CDR3 is TGTGCCAGCAGTAGATACAGCTCCTACGAGCAGTACTTC.

This clone was seen only a few times. J is TRBJ1-3 and V is TRBV7-6; TRBD1 agrees at 7 bases. This CDR3 has 18 amino acids. V lost 1 base and J lost 0; bases outside the gene matches: 9. Germline-derived CDR1 and CDR2 are SGHVS and FNYEAQ. CDR3 loop: CASSLDTRDSHSGNTIYF. The DNA for the CDR3 is TGTGCCAGCAGCTTAGACACCCGGGACAGCCACTCTGGAAACACCATATATTTT.

V is TRBV5-1 and J is TRBJ2-6; D call uncertain. Germline V gene data show CDR1 as SGHRS and CDR2 as YFSETQ. The CDR3 sequence is 18 residues long. V was clipped by 4 bases and J by 0 bases, with 17 bases between them. CDR3 in DNA: TGCGCCAGCAGCCCAGCGCTAGGTGGGTTCTCTGGGGCCAACGTCCTGACTTTC. It is translated as CASSPALGGFSGANVLTF.

The table lists this clone with a few counts. CDR3 region: CASSLDKTWFSIGELFF. Here the CDR3 DNA reads TGTGCCAGCAGCCTGGACAAGACTTGGTTCAGTATCGGGGAGCTGTTTTTT. The V and J genes are TRBV5-8 and TRBJ2-2, with D tentatively TRBD1 (5 bases). Germline CDR1 reads SGHTS; CDR2 reads YDEGEE. The length of the CDR3 is 17 residues. Trimming shortened V by 4 bases and J by 7 bases, and 23 bases separated the two germline ends.